This T cell receptor beta chain was observed in a study of T cells in localized non-small cell lung cancer. Here immunoSEQ multiplex PCR was the method, and the copy in TCRdb shows in-frame clones only, minus some. Of over 65,000 clones listed, roughly 80% are singletons. CDR1 SGDLS and CDR2 YYNGEE come from the germline V gene. The CDR3 length is 15 residues. Deletions cut 6 bases from V and 0 bases from J, with 13 bases between. Points from the study as a whole: Heterogeneity within the tumor remains possible, as just one region underwent sequencing. Higher blood T cell density tracked longer overall survival. Out of the top 100 tumor clones, a median approximately 57 were seen in adjacent lung.

As to this clone: Its cognate antigen is unknown.

Specimen: peripheral blood, collected before any cancer treatment. The source is a female donor over 55 with stage I lung adenocarcinoma. The gene calls are TRBV9 and TRBJ2-1; D gene uncertain. In DNA, the CDR3 is TGTGCCAGCACCGAGGACGGCCGCTCCTACAATGAGCAGTTCTTC. The encoded protein is CASTEDGRSYNEQFF.